Given below is one T cell receptor (beta chain) in context. Its specificity is not known. The donors gave bone marrow, and they were healthy. This sample is drawn from a study of cytomegalovirus exposure and HLA in healthy donors. Findings and limits, study-wide: TCR beta V- and J-gene trimming was later associated with a missense DCLRE1C variant. In an earlier analysis, productive rearrangement rates for most beta V segments clustered near 87% or 30%.

The study ran its PCR with 60 Vbeta and 13 Jbeta primers. Data came from immunoSEQ multiplex PCR; TCRdb stores just in-frame clones and leaves some out. The sample includes approximately 270,000 clones, roughly 80% of them seen just once. This sequence originates from a girl aged 2 to 10 in good health and CMV-seronegative. Material: PBMCs.

The CDR3 nucleotides read TGTGCCAGCAGCACCCGGGGGGGGACAGGGGTCTACGAGCAGTACTTC. Translated: CASSTRGGTGVYEQYF. The chain recombines TRBV7-8 with TRBJ2-7; 10 bases fit TRBD1. Germline assignment: CDR1 SGHVS and CDR2 FQNEAQ. The CDR3 consists of 16 residues. The junction had 10 bases not matched to a gene; V was cut back by 5 bases and J by 3 bases.